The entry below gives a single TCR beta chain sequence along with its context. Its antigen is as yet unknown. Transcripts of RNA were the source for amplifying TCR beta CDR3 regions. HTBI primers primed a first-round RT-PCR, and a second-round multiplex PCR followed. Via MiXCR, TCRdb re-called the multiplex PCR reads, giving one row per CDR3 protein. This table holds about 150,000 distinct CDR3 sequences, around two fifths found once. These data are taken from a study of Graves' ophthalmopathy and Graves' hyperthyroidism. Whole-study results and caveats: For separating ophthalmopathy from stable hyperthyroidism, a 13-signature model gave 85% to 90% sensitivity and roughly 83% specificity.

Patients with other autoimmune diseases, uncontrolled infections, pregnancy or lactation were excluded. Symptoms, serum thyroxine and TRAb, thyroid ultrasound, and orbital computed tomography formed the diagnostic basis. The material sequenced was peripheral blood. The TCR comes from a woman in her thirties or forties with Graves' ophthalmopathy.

The CDR3 sequence: CSARDGRDYEQYF. CDR3 coding DNA: TGCAGTGCTAGAGATGGGAGGGACTACGAGCAGTACTTC. The rearrangement joins TRBV20-1 to TRBJ2-7, with TRBD2 matching 7 bases. The V gene end was trimmed by 0 bases and the J gene end by 3 bases; junction bases not matched to a gene: 2. CDR3 length: 13 amino acids. Germline V gene lookup returns CDR1 DFQATT and CDR2 SNEGSKA (reference sequence).